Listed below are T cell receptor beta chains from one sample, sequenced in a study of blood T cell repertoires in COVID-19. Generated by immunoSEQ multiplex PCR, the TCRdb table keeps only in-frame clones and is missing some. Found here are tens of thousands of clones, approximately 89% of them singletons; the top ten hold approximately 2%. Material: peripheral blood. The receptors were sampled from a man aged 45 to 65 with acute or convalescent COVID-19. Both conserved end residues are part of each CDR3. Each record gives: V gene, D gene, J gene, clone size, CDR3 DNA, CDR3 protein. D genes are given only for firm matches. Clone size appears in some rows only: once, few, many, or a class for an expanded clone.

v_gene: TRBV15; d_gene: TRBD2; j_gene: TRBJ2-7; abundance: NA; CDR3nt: TGTGCCACCAGCAGAGAACAGACTAGCGGGATAAACGAGCAGTACTTC; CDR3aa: CATSREQTSGINEQYF
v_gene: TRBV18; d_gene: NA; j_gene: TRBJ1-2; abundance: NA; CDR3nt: TGTGCCAGCTCACCACGGGAGGAAGATGGCTACACCTTC; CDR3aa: CASSPREEDGYTF
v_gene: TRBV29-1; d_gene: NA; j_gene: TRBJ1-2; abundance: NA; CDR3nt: TGCAGCGTTGATAACGGAGCTAACTATGGCTACACCTTC; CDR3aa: CSVDNGANYGYTF
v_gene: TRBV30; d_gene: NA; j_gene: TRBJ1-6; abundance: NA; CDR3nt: TGTGCCTGCACCCGACAGTATAATTCACCCCTCCACTTT; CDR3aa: CACTRQYNSPLHF
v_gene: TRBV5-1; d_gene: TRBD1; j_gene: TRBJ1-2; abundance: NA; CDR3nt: TGCGCCAGCAGCCCTAGGACAGGGGGTAACTATGGCTACACCTTC; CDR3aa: CASSPRTGGNYGYTF
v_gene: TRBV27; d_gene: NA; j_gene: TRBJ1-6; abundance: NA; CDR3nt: TGTGCCAGCAGTACCCTGACAGGAACGAATTCACCCCTCCACTTT; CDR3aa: CASSTLTGTNSPLHF
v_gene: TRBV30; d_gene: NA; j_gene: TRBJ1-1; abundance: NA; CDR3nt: TGTGCCTGGAGTGTCAGTTCAGGAAAAACTGAAGCTTTCTTT; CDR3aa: CAWSVSSGKTEAFF
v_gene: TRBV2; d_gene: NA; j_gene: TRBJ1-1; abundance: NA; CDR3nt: TGTGCCAGCAGTCCAGACAGAGTGAACACTGAAGCTTTCTTT; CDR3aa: CASSPDRVNTEAFF
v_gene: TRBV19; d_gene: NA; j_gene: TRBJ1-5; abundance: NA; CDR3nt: TGTGCCAGTAGTCCACAGGGAAAAAGTCAGCCCCAGCATTTT; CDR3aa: CASSPQGKSQPQHF
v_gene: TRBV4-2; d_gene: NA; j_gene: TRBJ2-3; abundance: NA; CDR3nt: TGTGCCAGCAGCCAAGGGTCTAGACCAGATACGCAGTATTTT; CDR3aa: CASSQGSRPDTQYF
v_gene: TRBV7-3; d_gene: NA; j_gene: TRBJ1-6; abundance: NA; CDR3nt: TGTGCCAGCAGCTTAACTTCAGGGAATCGCCTCCACTTT; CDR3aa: CASSLTSGNRLHF
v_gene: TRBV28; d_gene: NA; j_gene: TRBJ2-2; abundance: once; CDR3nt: TGTGCCAGCAGTTTGGTAGACGGGGAGCTGTTTTTT; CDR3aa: CASSLVDGELFF
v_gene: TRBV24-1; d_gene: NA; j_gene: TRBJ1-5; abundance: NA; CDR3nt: TGTGCCACCAGTGATTCGACAGCTTATAGCAATCAGCCCCAGCATTTT; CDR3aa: CATSDSTAYSNQPQHF
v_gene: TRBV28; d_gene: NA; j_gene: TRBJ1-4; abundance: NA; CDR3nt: TGTGCCAGCAGTTGGGGATGGGGGCGGCCTAATGAAAAACTGTTTTTT; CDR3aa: CASSWGWGRPNEKLFF
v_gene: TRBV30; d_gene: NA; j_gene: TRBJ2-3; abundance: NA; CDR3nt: TGTGCCTGGAGAGGGCGGAGGACAGATACGCAGTATTTT; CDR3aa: CAWRGRRTDTQYF
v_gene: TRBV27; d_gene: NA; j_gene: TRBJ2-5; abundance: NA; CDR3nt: TGTGCCAGCAGTTTATGGGCCAGGGCCCCAGAGACCCAGTACTTC; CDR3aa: CASSLWARAPETQYF
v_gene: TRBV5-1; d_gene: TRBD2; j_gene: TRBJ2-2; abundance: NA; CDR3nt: TGCGCCAGCAGCCCTAGCGGGAGGGCGACGAAAACCGGGGAGCTGTTTTTT; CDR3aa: CASSPSGRATKTGELFF